Detailed here is one T cell receptor (beta chain). Germline and junction disagree at one end, which may indicate a read error. This specimen belongs to a study of T cell responses to AZD1222 COVID-19 vaccine. Germline values: CDR1 SNHLY, CDR2 FYNNEI. The CDR3 spans 12 residues. Method: immunoSEQ multiplex PCR; TCRdb's copy keeps in-frame clones and lacks some. The table lists fewer than 200,000 clones, approximately 92% of them singletons. This receptor was identified in an adult in good health. This specimen was peripheral blood, taken on day 0 of AZD1222 vaccination. The chain couples TRBV2 to TRBJ2-7; TRBD2 is a possible D gene (5 bases). The CDR3 DNA is TGTGCCAGCAATGAAGCGGACTACGAGCAGTACTTC. The encoded protein is CASNEADYEQYF.